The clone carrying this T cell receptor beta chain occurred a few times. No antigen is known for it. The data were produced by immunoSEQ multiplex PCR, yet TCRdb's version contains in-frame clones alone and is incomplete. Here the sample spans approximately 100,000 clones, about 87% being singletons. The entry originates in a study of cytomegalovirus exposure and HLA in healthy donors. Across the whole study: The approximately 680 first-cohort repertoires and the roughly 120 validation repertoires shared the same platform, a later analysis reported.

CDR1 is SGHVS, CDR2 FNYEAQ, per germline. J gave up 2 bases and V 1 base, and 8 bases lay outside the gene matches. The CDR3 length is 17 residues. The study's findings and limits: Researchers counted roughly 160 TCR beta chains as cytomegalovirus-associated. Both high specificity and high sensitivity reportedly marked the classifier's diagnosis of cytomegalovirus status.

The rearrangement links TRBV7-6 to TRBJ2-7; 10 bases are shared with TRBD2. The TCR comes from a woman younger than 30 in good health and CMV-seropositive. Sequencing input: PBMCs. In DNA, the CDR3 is TGTGCCAGCAGCTTAGGGACTAGCGGACGGGGGACCTACGAGCAGTACTTC. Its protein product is CASSLGTSGRGTYEQYF.